This T cell receptor beta chain was recovered during a study of T cell responses to AZD1222 COVID-19 vaccine. Overall study results and limits: When two AZD1222 doses had been given, Spike-specific TCR breadth and depth rose. Epitopes outside B.1.351 and B.1.1.7 mutated regions reportedly drew nearly half of spike TCRs.

Profiling relied on immunoSEQ multiplex PCR, and the TCRdb table lists in-frame clones only, not all of them. The sample yields about 150,000 clones, about 87% seen once. A remark on this clone: The antigen is not known.

The V gene end was trimmed by 6 bases and the J gene end by 7 bases; junction bases not matched to a gene: 3. The CDR3 has 13 residues. Looked up from germline, CDR1 is MNHEY and CDR2 is SVGAGI. The chain couples TRBV6-5 to TRBJ2-7; 13 nucleotides line up with TRBD2. The receptor was isolated from an adult in good health. The input for sequencing was peripheral blood, taken on day 0 of AZD1222 vaccination. The CDR3: CASRGGLAGEQYF. The CDR3 nucleotides are TGTGCCAGCAGGGGGGGACTAGCGGGAGAGCAGTACTTC.